The clone carrying this T cell receptor beta chain showed up just a few times. Authors' processing steps: The authors estimated nucleated cell counts from reference gene primer amplification. Clones were read by immunoSEQ multiplex PCR, and TCRdb kept only the in-frame ones, dropping some. V, J and clone size derive from that table, while D and trimming were established from the DNA sequence. The sample has approximately 59,000 clones, 80% to 90% seen once. This record comes from a study of blood T cell repertoires in COVID-19. Study-wide background: There were acute and convalescent COVID-19 samples, and they came from the United States, Italy and Spain. PBMCs, B-cell-depleted T cells, or T cells provided the cDNA or gDNA that made up the material.

Between the trimmed V and J ends, which lost 1 base and 2 bases, there was a span of 10 bases. The CDR3 covers 14 residues. Germline V gene lookup returns CDR1 SGHDT and CDR2 YYEEEE. V is TRBV5-6 and J is TRBJ2-7; D call uncertain. The sequenced sample consisted of peripheral blood. The clonotype was recovered from a human donor in a cohort sampled during active COVID-19. The CDR3 sequence is CASSLKVATYEQYF. The DNA of the CDR3 is TGTGCCAGCAGCTTGAAGGTAGCAACCTACGAGCAGTACTTC.